These 30 T cell receptor beta chains were sequenced from one sample in a study of CD4+ T cells in melanoma. Libraries were prepared by immunoSEQ multiplex PCR; TCRdb keeps only in-frame clonotypes and omits some of them. The sample has about 9,900 clones; approximately 78% are singletons. The sequencing input was tumor tissue. These receptors were collected from a human donor with melanoma.

This clone has more than one count but fewer than ten. Other DNA variants within this sample encode the same CDR3. V usage is TRBV6-1 and J usage is TRBJ1-4; D is perhaps TRBD1 (5 bases). Trimming took 3 bases from V and 8 from J, leaving 10 bases between them. CDR3 length: 13 residues. The germline gives CDR1 MNHNS, CDR2 SASEGT. For the CDR3, the DNA is TGTGCCAGCAGTGATGCGGGGGTCGAAAAACTGTTTTTT. Its protein product is CASSDAGVEKLFF.

The rearrangement joins TRBV11-2 to TRBJ2-2; tentative D call: TRBD1 (6 bases). Germline lookup yields CDR1 SGHAT and CDR2 FQNNGV. Trimming took 1 base from V and 6 from J, leaving 21 bases between them. This CDR3 contains 18 residues. CDR3: CASSLAGLGSGVPGELFF. CDR3 bases: TGTGCCAGCAGCTTAGCGGGCCTCGGTTCAGGGGTGCCCGGGGAGCTGTTTTTT. Full variable domain (outside the CDR3, taken from reference TRBV11-2 and TRBJ2-2): EAGVAQSPRYKIIEKRQSVAFWCNPISGHATLYWYQQILGQGPKLLIQFQNNGVVDDSQLPKDRFSAERLKGVDSTLKIQPAKLEDSAVYLCASSLAGLGSGVPGELFFGEGSRLTVL.

Judged by abundance, this clone is medium-sized (0.01 to 0.1%). CDR3: CASSFNQGGYGYTF. CDR3 in DNA: TGTGCCAGCAGCTTTAACCAGGGGGGCTATGGCTACACCTTC. This chain connects TRBV5-5 to TRBJ1-2, with 7 bases that match TRBD1. With V trimmed by 2 bases and J by 4 bases, 5 bases remained unmatched. CDR1 and CDR2 from the germline V gene are SGHKS and YYEKEE (reference sequence). CDR3 length: 14 residues.

The chain is built from TRBV4-2 and TRBJ2-2, with 7 bases that match TRBD1. J lost 4 bases, V lost 6 bases, and 2 bases had no gene match. Germline V lookup: CDR1 LGHNA, CDR2 YNFKEQ. The CDR3 extends over 13 amino acids. Written as DNA, the CDR3 is TGTGCCAGCAGTCCAGGGGGCACCGGGGAGCTGTTTTTT. Encoded protein: CASSPGGTGELFF.

There are a few counts of this clone. The rearrangement joins TRBV28 to TRBJ2-1; D remains ambiguous. The germline V gene has CDR1 MDHEN and CDR2 SYDVKM. The length of the CDR3 is 12 residues. Deletions cut 2 bases from V and 7 bases from J, with 6 bases between. The CDR3 here is CASSLVRNEQFF. CDR3 DNA: TGTGCCAGCAGTTTAGTCCGAAATGAGCAGTTCTTC.

The DNA of the CDR3 is TGCGCCAGCAGCTTGGCCTCGGGGGGCGCGAAGGATACGCAGTATTTT. Its translation: CASSLASGGAKDTQYF. This chain links TRBV5-1 with TRBJ2-3; tentative D call: TRBD2 (7 bases). V was cut by 0 bases and J by 6 bases, with 17 bases left in between. Germline CDR1 and CDR2: SGHRS and YFSETQ. The CDR3 spans 16 residues. Variable domain in full (rest from reference TRBV5-1 and TRBJ2-3): KAGVTQTPRYLIKTRGQQVTLSCSPISGHRSVSWYQQTPGQGLQFLFEYFSETQRNKGNFPGRFSGRQFSNSRSEMNVSTLELGDSALYLCASSLASGGAKDTQYFGPGTRLTVL.

This chain uses TRBV5-6 with TRBJ2-7; D is unresolved. Trimming took 1 base from V and 0 from J, leaving 5 bases between them. The CDR3 has 13 amino acids. CDR1 and CDR2 (germline): SGHDT, YYEEEE. DNA for the CDR3: TGTGCCAGCAGCTTGTTCAGCTCCTACGAGCAGTACTTC. Amino acids: CASSLFSSYEQYF.

The chain has TRBV7-2 and TRBJ2-5, with 7 bases fitting TRBD2. CDR1 and CDR2 (germline): SGHTA, FQGNSA. V lost 3 bases to trimming and J lost 4 bases; unmatched junction nucleotides: 5. This CDR3 is built from 14 residues. DNA for the CDR3: TGTGCCAGCAGCTTGACTAGCCTAGGAGAGACCCAGTACTTC. The encoded protein is CASSLTSLGETQYF.

This clone is medium-sized. The chain recombines TRBV18 with TRBJ2-2, with D perhaps TRBD1 or TRBD2 (5 bases each). This CDR3 comprises 16 residues. V was cut by 4 bases and J by 5 bases, with 17 bases left in between. CDR1 is KGHSH and CDR2 is LQKENI in the germline V gene. The CDR3 loop reads CASSLWDPTGTGELFF. CDR3 coding DNA: TGTGCCAGCTCACTGTGGGACCCGACCGGTACCGGGGAGCTGTTTTTT. The entire variable domain, with the rest obtained from reference TRBV18 and TRBJ2-2, is as follows: NAGVMQNPRHLVRRRGQEARLRCSPMKGHSHVYWYRQLPEEGLKFMVYLQKENIIDESGMPKERFSAEFPKEGPSILRIQQVVRGDSAAYFCASSLWDPTGTGELFFGEGSRLTVL.

The V and J genes are TRBV5-1 and TRBJ2-2, with 9 bases identical to TRBD2. The V and J ends lost 0 bases and 7 bases, in that order; junction bases with no gene match: 4. Germline CDR1 SGHRS, CDR2 YFSETQ. The CDR3 has 15 residues. For the CDR3, the DNA is TGCGCCAGCAGCTTGGCGAGCGGGGGGTTCGGGGAGCTGTTTTTT. It codes for CASSLASGGFGELFF.

CDR3 amino acids: CASSLMIVRDQETQYF. CDR3 bases: TGTGCCAGCAGCTTAATGATTGTTAGGGACCAAGAGACCCAGTACTTC. The genes are TRBV7-3 and TRBJ2-5, with D unclear. CDR3 size: 16 residues. V lost 1 base to trimming and J lost 0 bases, with 12 bases between them. CDR1 and CDR2 from the germline V gene are SGHTA and FQGTGA.

In its sample, this clone is medium-sized (0.01 to 0.1%). The CDR3 protein is CASTGRLSTDTQYF. The CDR3 DNA follows: TGTGCCAGTACCGGGAGATTAAGCACAGATACGCAGTATTTT. The rearrangement links TRBV2 to TRBJ2-3; D might be TRBD2 (6 bases). The CDR3 runs 14 residues. The germline V gene encodes CDR1 SNHLY and CDR2 FYNNEI. Trimming removed 9 bases at V and 0 bases at J, with 13 bases between.

The CDR3 loop is CASTRDRYYGYTF. In DNA, the CDR3 is TGTGCCAGTACCCGGGACAGGTACTATGGCTACACCTTC. V gene TRBV19 combines with J gene TRBJ1-2; 8 bases line up with TRBD1. The CDR3 totals 13 residues. Germline V gene lookup returns CDR1 LNHDA and CDR2 SQIVND (reference sequence). Losses at the gene ends were 7 bases for V and 3 bases for J; bases not matched to a gene: 4.

This chain uses TRBV14 with TRBJ2-7; a possible D gene is TRBD2 (8 bases). V gave up 3 bases and J gave up 6 bases, with 21 bases separating them. Germline V gives CDR1 SGHDN, CDR2 FVKESK. CDR3 length equals 16 residues. The CDR3 here is CASSHRHRGLGSEQYF. CDR3 nucleotides: TGTGCCAGCAGCCATCGCCACAGGGGACTAGGGAGCGAGCAGTACTTC.

The chain links TRBV28 to TRBJ2-4; possible D gene TRBD1, 6 bases. The CDR3 length is 15 residues. Germline-derived CDR1 and CDR2 are MDHEN and SYDVKM. V lost 3 bases and J lost 5, with 14 bases in between. CDR3: CASSFPGARQNIQYF. The DNA of the CDR3 is TGTGCCAGCAGTTTCCCAGGGGCGCGTCAAAACATTCAGTACTTC.

The CDR3 DNA reads as TGTGCCAGCAGCTTGGTAGAGTCATCCTACGAGCAGTACTTC. Encoded protein: CASSLVESSYEQYF. The V and J genes are TRBV5-6 and TRBJ2-7; D unclear. V gave up 0 bases and J gave up 1 base, with 8 bases separating them. CDR1 and CDR2 (germline): SGHDT, YYEEEE. The CDR3 is 14 residues long.

CDR3 coding DNA: TGTGCCAGTAGTATAGATGGACAGGGGATAGGGAAAAACACAGATACGCAGTATTTT. Translation: CASSIDGQGIGKNTDTQYF. V and J are TRBV19 and TRBJ2-3, with 9 bases fitting TRBD1. Looked up from germline, CDR1 is LNHDA and CDR2 is SQIVND (reference sequence). The V and J ends lost 0 bases and 2 bases, in that order; junction bases with no gene match: 12. The CDR3 sequence is 19 residues long.

The CDR3 spells CAWSIWGRGQSYEQYF. The CDR3 nucleotides are TGTGCCTGGAGTATCTGGGGCAGGGGGCAATCGTACGAGCAGTACTTC. V and J are TRBV30 and TRBJ2-7; 8 nucleotides match TRBD1. Germline V gene lookup returns CDR1 GTSNPN and CDR2 SVGIG (reference sequence). The CDR3 is 16 residues long. V shed 2 bases and J 4 bases; nucleotides not matched to a gene: 13.

In nucleotides, the CDR3 is TGTGCCAGCAGCCCGCTAGGATATGAGCAGTTCTTC. Amino acid sequence: CASSPLGYEQFF. The V and J genes are TRBV11-2 and TRBJ2-1; no reliable D call. This CDR3 region has 12 residues. The germline gives CDR1 SGHAT, CDR2 FQNNGV. V was trimmed by 5 bases and J by 8 bases, leaving 10 bases between them. Combining the CDR3 with reference TRBV11-2 and TRBJ2-1 gives the whole variable domain EAGVAQSPRYKIIEKRQSVAFWCNPISGHATLYWYQQILGQGPKLLIQFQNNGVVDDSQLPKDRFSAERLKGVDSTLKIQPAKLEDSAVYLCASSPLGYEQFFGPGTRLTVL.

This clone rates as medium-sized. V is TRBV4-1 and J is TRBJ1-2; 8 nucleotides align to TRBD1. The CDR3 covers 16 residues. J was trimmed by 2 bases and V by 1 base; bases with no gene match: 6. Germline loops: CDR1 MGHRA, CDR2 YSYEKL. The CDR3 loop reads CASSQGTGILNYGYTF. The CDR3, as DNA: TGCGCCAGCAGCCAAGGGACAGGGATCCTCAACTATGGCTACACCTTC.

This clone has only one observation. This sequence joins TRBV7-3 and TRBJ2-3, with 7 nucleotides matching TRBD2. CDR1 SGHTA and CDR2 FQGTGA come from the germline V gene. With V trimmed by 5 bases and J by 2 bases, 7 bases remained unmatched. The CDR3 is 15 residues long. The CDR3 DNA reads as TGTGCCAGCAGCCCTGCGGGGGTCCCCACAGATACGCAGTATTTT. Translation gives CASSPAGVPTDTQYF.

V usage is TRBV6-1 and J usage is TRBJ2-3; D gene unclear. CDR3 length: 15 amino acids. The V gene lost 4 bases and the J gene lost 0 bases, with 11 bases spanning the gap. Germline V lookup: CDR1 MNHNS, CDR2 SASEGT. CDR3 region: CASSGAVTSTDTQYF. In DNA form, the CDR3 reads TGTGCCAGCAGTGGGGCCGTTACTAGCACAGATACGCAGTATTTT.

This sequence joins TRBV4-1 and TRBJ1-1; D gene uncertain. The CDR3 consists of 13 residues. V was clipped by 4 bases and J by 4 bases, with 10 bases between them. The germline gives CDR1 MGHRA, CDR2 YSYEKL. The CDR3 loop reads CASSPPSGTEAFF. CDR3 nucleotides: TGCGCCAGCAGCCCCCCGTCAGGCACTGAAGCTTTCTTT.

The chain uses TRBV5-6 and TRBJ1-5, with 8 positions matching TRBD1. The length of the CDR3 is 16 residues. Germline values: CDR1 SGHDT, CDR2 YYEEEE. J gave up 0 bases and V 3 bases, and 5 bases lay outside the gene matches. CDR3 sequence reads: CASSYYRGSSNQPQHF. The CDR3 bases are TGTGCCAGCAGCTATTACAGGGGGAGTAGCAATCAGCCCCAGCATTTT.

The genes are TRBV11-3 and TRBJ1-1; D unresolved. The CDR3 sequence is 13 residues long. Germline values: CDR1 SGHNT, CDR2 YENEEA. Trimming pared 1 base from V and 3 bases from J, leaving 6 bases between. The DNA for the CDR3 is TGTGCCAGCAGCTTAGGTGGGGACACTGAAGCTTTCTTT. It specifies CASSLGGDTEAFF.

The chain is built from TRBV14 and TRBJ1-2; 7 bases map to TRBD1. CDR3 size: 12 residues. Looked up from germline, CDR1 is SGHDN and CDR2 is FVKESK. V lost 7 bases to trimming and J lost 8 bases; unmatched junction nucleotides: 7. Here the CDR3 DNA reads TGTGCCAGCACCCTAGGGGGCCTGGGCTACACCTTC. It specifies CASTLGGLGYTF. The full variable domain, rest sourced from reference TRBV14 and TRBJ1-2, is EAGVTQFPSHSVIEKGQTVTLRCDPISGHDNLYWYRRVMGKEIKFLLHFVKESKQDESGMPNNRFLAERTGGTYSTLKVQPAELEDSGVYFCASTLGGLGYTFGSGTRLTVV.

The chain joins TRBV5-1 to TRBJ1-1, with D perhaps TRBD1 (5 bases). V was pared by 7 bases and J by 5 bases, with 18 bases between. The V gene's germline CDR1 is SGHRS and CDR2 YFSETQ. The CDR3 totals 14 residues. The CDR3 sequence: CASAQGGGGTEAFF. CDR3 nucleotides: TGCGCCAGCGCCCAGGGTGGGGGAGGGACTGAAGCTTTCTTT.

This rearrangement joins TRBV7-9 to TRBJ2-7; D is tentatively TRBD1 or TRBD2 (5 bases each). Germline-derived CDR1 and CDR2 are SEHNR and FQNEAQ (reference sequence). The CDR3 runs to 12 residues. V was pared by 6 bases and J by 6 bases, with 12 bases between. CDR3 loop: CASRRDRGEQYF. For the CDR3, the DNA is TGTGCCAGCAGAAGGGACCGCGGCGAGCAGTACTTC.

The chain recombines TRBV5-5 with TRBJ1-6, with unresolved D. The germline gives CDR1 SGHKS, CDR2 YYEKEE (reference sequence). The germline V and J ends were trimmed by 5 bases and 9 bases, with 18 bases remaining between them. The CDR3 is 15 amino acids. The DNA for the CDR3 is TGTGCCAGCAGTAAATTCCCCGGGGTCGGTTCACCCCTCCACTTT. Protein: CASSKFPGVGSPLHF.

The chain has TRBV6-5 and TRBJ2-7; tentative D call: TRBD2 (6 bases). The CDR3 is 13 residues long. V lost 5 bases, J lost 3 bases, and 11 bases lay in between. CDR1 and CDR2 from the germline V gene are MNHEY and SVGAGI. The CDR3 is CASSDPTSYEQYF. As DNA, the CDR3 is TGTGCCAGCAGTGACCCGACTAGCTACGAGCAGTACTTC.